This T cell receptor beta chain was recorded in a study of control samples from healthy donors and cancer patients. The CDR3 runs 16 residues. V lost 7 bases, J lost 2 bases, and 9 bases stayed unmatched. Germline loops: CDR1 SGHRS, CDR2 YFSETQ. Data came from immunoSEQ multiplex PCR; TCRdb stores just in-frame clones and leaves some out. This table holds more than 20,000 clones, approximately 90% found once. The chain combines TRBV5-1 with TRBJ2-5; 12 bases fit TRBD2. The source material was PBMCs. This clonotype originated in a man aged 45-65 years with lung cancer. As DNA, the CDR3 is TGCGCCAGCCGACTAGCGGGGGCCCGGGGGCAAGAGACCCAGTACTTC. Translation gives CASRLAGARGQETQYF.